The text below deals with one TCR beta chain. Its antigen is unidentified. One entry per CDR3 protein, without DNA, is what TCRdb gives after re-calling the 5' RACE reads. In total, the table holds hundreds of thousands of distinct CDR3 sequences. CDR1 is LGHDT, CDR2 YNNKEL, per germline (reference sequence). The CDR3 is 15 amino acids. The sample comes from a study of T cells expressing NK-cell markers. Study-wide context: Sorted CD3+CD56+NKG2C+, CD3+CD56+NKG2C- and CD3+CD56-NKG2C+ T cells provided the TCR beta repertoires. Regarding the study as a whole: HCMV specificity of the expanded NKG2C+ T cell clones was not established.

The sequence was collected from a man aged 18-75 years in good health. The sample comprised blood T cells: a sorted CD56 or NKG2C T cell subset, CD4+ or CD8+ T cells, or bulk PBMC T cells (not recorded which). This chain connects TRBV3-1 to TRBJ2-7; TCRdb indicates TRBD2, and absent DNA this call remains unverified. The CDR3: CASSEHKRLANEQYF.